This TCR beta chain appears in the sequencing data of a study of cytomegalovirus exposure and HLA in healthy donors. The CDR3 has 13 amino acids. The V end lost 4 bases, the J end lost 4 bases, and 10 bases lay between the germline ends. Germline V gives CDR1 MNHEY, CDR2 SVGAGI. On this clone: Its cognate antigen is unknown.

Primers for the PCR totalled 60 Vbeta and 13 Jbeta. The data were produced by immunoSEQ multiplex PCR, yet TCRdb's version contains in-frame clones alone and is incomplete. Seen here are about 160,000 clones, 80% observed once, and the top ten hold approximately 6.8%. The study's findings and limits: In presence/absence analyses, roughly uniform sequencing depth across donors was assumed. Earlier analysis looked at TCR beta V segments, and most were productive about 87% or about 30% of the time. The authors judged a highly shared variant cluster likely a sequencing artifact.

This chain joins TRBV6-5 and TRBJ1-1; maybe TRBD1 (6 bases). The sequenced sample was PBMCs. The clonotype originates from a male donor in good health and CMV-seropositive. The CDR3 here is CASSSGARTEAFF. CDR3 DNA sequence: TGTGCCAGCAGTTCAGGGGCTCGCACTGAAGCTTTCTTT.